The 21 T cell receptor beta chains below come from one sample, sequenced in a study of PD-1 blockade in classical Hodgkin lymphoma. Here immunoSEQ multiplex PCR was the method, and the copy in TCRdb shows in-frame clones only, minus some. Found here are 13,000 or so clones, around 90% of them singletons; the top ten hold around 37%. The patients all showed relapse after autologous stem cell transplantation, while their brentuximab vedotin exposure varied. The sequencing used peripheral blood mononuclear cells (PBMCs), collected at baseline. Every receptor here comes from a human donor with classical Hodgkin lymphoma.

CDR3 nucleotides: TGTGCCAGCAAGGGGACTACCCGTCGAGAGCAGTACTTC. This encodes CASKGTTRREQYF. The chain employs TRBV6-5 and TRBJ2-7; TRBD2 aligns across 7 bases. From germline, CDR1 is MNHEY and CDR2 SVGAGI. With 7 bases clipped from V and 7 bases from J, the junction kept 10 bases outside the gene matches. This CDR3 has 13 amino acids.

This clone was observed once. The chain joins TRBV6-5 to TRBJ1-1; a possible D gene is TRBD1 (6 bases). Trimming took off 2 bases at V and 5 bases at J, with 15 bases between the two ends. Looked up from germline, CDR1 is MNHEY and CDR2 is SVGAGI. The CDR3 extends over 15 amino acids. The CDR3 DNA is TGTGCCAGCAGTTACCACACCTTACAGGGAACTGAAGCTTTCTTT. Translating it yields CASSYHTLQGTEAFF.

The gene calls are TRBV2 and TRBJ2-7; D possibly corresponds to TRBD1 (5 bases). Germline V gene data show CDR1 as SNHLY and CDR2 as FYNNEI. Trimming took off 2 bases at V and 4 bases at J, with 15 bases between the two ends. The CDR3 is made up of 15 amino acids. CDR3 loop: CASSEMGPPEYEQYF. CDR3 in DNA: TGTGCCAGCAGTGAAATGGGGCCCCCTGAATACGAGCAGTACTTC.

The CDR3 DNA reads as TGCGCCAGCAGCTTGGCTAGCCAGGGAATGAGCGGCTACACCTTC. Protein: CASSLASQGMSGYTF. The chain is built from TRBV5-1 and TRBJ1-2; TRBD1 might be the D (5 bases). Germline CDR1 SGHRS, CDR2 YFSETQ. The CDR3 length is 15 residues. Trimming left V 0 bases short and J 8 bases short, with 17 bases between.

This chain links TRBV5-1 with TRBJ2-2; D not resolved. Trimming took off 7 bases at V and 3 bases at J, with 7 bases between the two ends. This CDR3 spans 12 amino acids. The germline gives CDR1 SGHRS, CDR2 YFSETQ. CDR3 amino acids: CASAPDTGELFF. CDR3 nucleotide sequence: TGCGCCAGCGCCCCGGACACCGGGGAGCTGTTTTTT.

The genes are TRBV7-6 and TRBJ2-7, with D perhaps TRBD1 or TRBD2 (5 bases each). Germline V gives CDR1 SGHVS, CDR2 FNYEAQ. The CDR3 is 15 residues long. V was cut by 0 bases and J by 2 bases, with 11 bases left in between. In DNA form, the CDR3 reads TGTGCCAGCAGCTTAGCTGGGGGAATGGCCTACGAGCAGTACTTC. Protein sequence: CASSLAGGMAYEQYF.

This clone has a handful of counts. The chain recombines TRBV28 with TRBJ1-5, with 7 bases aligning to TRBD1. After removal of 4 bases from V and 3 bases from J, the junction contained 12 bases not matched to a gene. The germline V gene has CDR1 MDHEN and CDR2 SYDVKM. The CDR3 length is 17 residues. The CDR3 DNA is TGTGCCAGCAGTTACGGACAGGAGAAGGGTTACAATCAGCCCCAGCATTTT. It translates to CASSYGQEKGYNQPQHF.

The chain combines TRBV4-1 with TRBJ2-2; D is uncertain. Trimming left V 0 bases short and J 1 base short, with 12 bases between. The germline V gene encodes CDR1 MGHRA and CDR2 YSYEKL. The CDR3 is 17 residues long. CDR3 sequence reads: CASSQEFRYLNTGELFF. DNA of the CDR3: TGCGCCAGCAGCCAAGAGTTTAGGTATCTGAACACCGGGGAGCTGTTTTTT.

V is TRBV19 and J is TRBJ1-1; D gene ambiguous. Trimming shortened V by 8 bases and J by 0 bases, and 10 bases separated the two germline ends. Germline V gene data show CDR1 as LNHDA and CDR2 as SQIVND (reference sequence). The CDR3 is made up of 13 amino acids. The CDR3 DNA reads as TGTGCCAGTCGGACTGTGATGAACACTGAAGCTTTCTTT. It specifies CASRTVMNTEAFF. The whole variable domain, remainder taken from reference TRBV19 and TRBJ1-1, is DGGITQSPKYLFRKEGQNVTLSCEQNLNHDAMYWYRQDPGQGLRLIYYSQIVNDFQKGDIAEGYSVSREKKESFPLTVTSAQKNPTAFYLCASRTVMNTEAFFGQGTRLTVV.

For the CDR3, the DNA is TGTGCCAGCAGCTTTCGGGGGGCAAACAATTCACCCCTCCACTTT. Its translation: CASSFRGANNSPLHF. The rearrangement links TRBV7-2 to TRBJ1-6; possible D gene TRBD1, 6 bases. The CDR3 loop spans 15 amino acids. CDR1 and CDR2 from the germline V gene are SGHTA and FQGNSA. Trimming removed 3 bases at V and 7 bases at J, with 13 bases between.

V and J are TRBV10-3 and TRBJ2-3; D remains ambiguous. The CDR3 has 14 residues. Germline CDR1 and CDR2: ENHRY and SYGVKD. V lost 2 bases to trimming and J lost 2 bases, with 8 bases between them. The chain's CDR3 is CAISERLTTDTQYF. For the CDR3, the DNA is TGTGCCATCAGTGAGAGGCTAACCACAGATACGCAGTATTTT.

The V gene is TRBV5-1, the J gene TRBJ2-1; D is ambiguous. The CDR3 loop spans 14 amino acids. The germline V gene encodes CDR1 SGHRS and CDR2 YFSETQ. Trimming shortened V by 6 bases and J by 0 bases, and 10 bases separated the two germline ends. CDR3 DNA: TGCGCCAGCACCGCCTTGGCCTCCTACAATGAGCAGTTCTTC. It translates to CASTALASYNEQFF. Filled out from reference TRBV5-1 and TRBJ2-1, the complete variable domain reads KAGVTQTPRYLIKTRGQQVTLSCSPISGHRSVSWYQQTPGQGLQFLFEYFSETQRNKGNFPGRFSGRQFSNSRSEMNVSTLELGDSALYLCASTALASYNEQFFGPGTRLTVL.

V gene TRBV7-9 combines with J gene TRBJ2-2; the D gene could be TRBD1 or TRBD2 (5 bases each). This CDR3 is built from 13 residues. V was cut by 0 bases and J by 13 bases, with 12 bases left in between. CDR1 is SEHNR, CDR2 FQNEAQ, per germline (reference sequence). The CDR3 is CASSLARGKGLFF. Here the CDR3 DNA reads TGTGCCAGCAGCTTAGCGAGGGGTAAAGGGCTGTTTTTT.

The J gene is TRBJ2-7, the V gene TRBV25-1, with TRBD2 matching over 7 bases. The CDR3 is 14 residues long. Looked up from germline, CDR1 is MGHDK and CDR2 is SYGVNS. V shed 5 bases, J shed 0 bases, and the junction held 4 bases outside the gene matches. The CDR3 coding sequence is TGTGCCAGCAGTAACTGGGGGGGCTCCTACGAGCAGTACTTC. This codes for CASSNWGGSYEQYF.

The chain uses TRBV10-1 and TRBJ1-2, with 9 nucleotides matching TRBD1. The V and J ends lost 7 bases and 4 bases, in that order; junction bases with no gene match: 4. This CDR3 contains 13 residues. Germline V CDR1 and CDR2: WNHNN, SYGVQD (reference sequence). CDR3 sequence (DNA): TGCGCCAGCAAAGAGACAGGGGGCTATGGCTACACCTTC. Encoded protein: CASKETGGYGYTF.

The V and J genes are TRBV6-5 and TRBJ2-7, with 7 bases matching TRBD2. CDR1 and CDR2 (germline): MNHEY, SVGAGI. This CDR3 has 15 amino acids. Trimming took 7 bases from V and 0 from J; bases not matched to a gene: 9. The CDR3 DNA sequence: TGTGCCAGCACCCAGCGGGGCGGAATCTCCTACGAGCAGTACTTC. Translation: CASTQRGGISYEQYF.

The chain links TRBV10-3 to TRBJ1-1; the D is unclear. The CDR3 is 13 amino acids. Looked up from germline, CDR1 is ENHRY and CDR2 is SYGVKD. As DNA, the CDR3 is TGTGCGCTTTCCGATGGAGTCGAAGGCGAAGCTTTCTTT. Protein: CALSDGVEGEAFF.

The chain uses TRBV6-1 and TRBJ1-2, with 7 positions matching TRBD1. Germline V gene sequence: CDR1 MNHNS, CDR2 SASEGT. This CDR3 comprises 15 residues. The V gene end was trimmed by 4 bases and the J gene end by 3 bases; junction bases not matched to a gene: 8. The CDR3 protein is CASSAGGQFDYGYTF. The CDR3, as DNA: TGTGCCAGCAGTGCAGGGGGACAGTTCGACTATGGCTACACCTTC.

This clone was recorded a few times. The rearrangement links TRBV19 to TRBJ2-7; 8 bases map to TRBD1. This CDR3 is 14 amino acids long. With 7 bases clipped from V and 5 bases from J, the junction kept 10 bases outside the gene matches. Germline CDR1 reads LNHDA; CDR2 reads SQIVND (reference sequence). CDR3 in DNA: TGTGCCAGTATGCCCGGACAGGGAATTCACGAGCAGTACTTC. Translated, it gives CASMPGQGIHEQYF.

This chain joins TRBV10-2 and TRBJ1-5, with TRBD1 matching 7 bases. Germline lookup yields CDR1 WSHSY and CDR2 SAAADI. With 6 bases clipped from V and 2 bases from J, the junction kept 4 bases outside the gene matches. The CDR3 consists of 14 residues. CDR3 nucleotides: TGCGCCAGCAGCCTTACAGGGGGCAATCAGCCCCAGCATTTT. Its protein product is CASSLTGGNQPQHF.

The chain carries TRBV10-2 and TRBJ1-1; D possibly corresponds to TRBD1 (5 bases). The CDR3 contains 16 residues. The V gene's germline CDR1 is WSHSY and CDR2 SAAADI. V lost 6 bases and J 0 bases, leaving 17 bases between the germline ends. DNA of the CDR3: TGCGCCAGCAGATCAACGGGGGTTGGTTTGAACACTGAAGCTTTCTTT. This translates into CASRSTGVGLNTEAFF.